The rows below give T cell receptor beta chains drawn from one sample of a study of monozygotic twins with inflammatory bowel disease. TCRdb re-called the 5' RACE reads, yielding one record per CDR3 amino acid sequence without DNA. The sample includes about 440,000 distinct CDR3 sequences. The specimen sequenced was blood. These receptors all stem from a human donor with ulcerative colitis or Crohn's disease, or a healthy co-twin of an affected twin (not recorded which). CDR3s include the opening cysteine and the closing phenylalanine or tryptophan. Each record gives: V gene, J gene, CDR3 length, CDR3 protein.

>TRBV19|TRBJ2-3|15
CASRDTGFSTDTQYF
>TRBV20-1|TRBJ2-2|16
CSARDREGRGTGELFF
>TRBV5-1|TRBJ2-3|13
CASSLPGEATQYF
>TRBV4-2|TRBJ2-1|15
CASSQEGGSGDEQFF
>TRBV5-4|TRBJ2-2|16
CASSPGQRLGAGELFF
>TRBV20-1|TRBJ2-2|14
CSARDGQVPGELFF
>TRBV4-1|TRBJ2-2|16
CASSVDFNLRAGELFF
>TRBV5-6|TRBJ2-2|14
CASSPQTGTGELFF
>TRBV20-1|TRBJ2-3|16
CSAIVRSGGGTDTQYF
>TRBV6-6|TRBJ2-1|12
CASSYEGTSAFF
>TRBV29-1|TRBJ1-2|15
CSVERGTGGPYGYTF
>TRBV5-1|TRBJ2-3|14
CASSFLKSTDTQYF
>TRBV15|TRBJ2-1|14
CATSGRLAGYEQFF
>TRBV20-1|TRBJ2-1|15
CSAQRSGSRNNEQFF
>TRBV7-2|TRBJ2-1|13
CASSSAGIHEQFF
>TRBV29-1|TRBJ2-5|13
CSVAGLATETQYF
>TRBV7-3|TRBJ2-7|13
CASSSASGYEQYF
>TRBV12-3/TRBV12-4|TRBJ2-7|14
CASSLRGDSYEQYF
>TRBV20-1|TRBJ2-1|16
CSARDTSGSTYNEQFF
>TRBV7-9|TRBJ2-5|14
CASSLTGVQETQYF
>TRBV10-3|TRBJ2-7|11
CASHDSYEQYF
>TRBV28|TRBJ2-3|16
CASSLYSGGFTDTQYF
>TRBV29-1|TRBJ2-3|11
CSVRPGDTQYF
>TRBV6-2/TRBV6-3|TRBJ2-7|18
CASSYQRTSGRVRYEQYF
>TRBV7-2|TRBJ1-5|15
CASSPQGAYNQPQHF
>TRBV30|TRBJ2-7|12
CAWGQGDYEQYF
>TRBV3-1|TRBJ2-7|15
CASSQGLTGFWEQYF